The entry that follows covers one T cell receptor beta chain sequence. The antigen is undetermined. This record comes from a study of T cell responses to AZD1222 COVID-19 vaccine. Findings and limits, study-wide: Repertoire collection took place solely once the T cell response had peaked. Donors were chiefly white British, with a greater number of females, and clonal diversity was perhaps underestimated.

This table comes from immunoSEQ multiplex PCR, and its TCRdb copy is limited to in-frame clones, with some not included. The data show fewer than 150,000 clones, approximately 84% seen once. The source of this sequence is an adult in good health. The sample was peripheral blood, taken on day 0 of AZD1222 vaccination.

CDR3 DNA: TGTGCCAGCAGCCCCGTGGGACCCAAAAACACTGAAGCTTTCTTT. It yields the protein CASSPVGPKNTEAFF. V usage is TRBV28 and J usage is TRBJ1-1, with a tentative D call TRBD1 (5 bases). The CDR3 has 15 residues. Germline loops: CDR1 MDHEN, CDR2 SYDVKM. The V and J ends lost 6 bases and 2 bases respectively, with 16 bases between them.